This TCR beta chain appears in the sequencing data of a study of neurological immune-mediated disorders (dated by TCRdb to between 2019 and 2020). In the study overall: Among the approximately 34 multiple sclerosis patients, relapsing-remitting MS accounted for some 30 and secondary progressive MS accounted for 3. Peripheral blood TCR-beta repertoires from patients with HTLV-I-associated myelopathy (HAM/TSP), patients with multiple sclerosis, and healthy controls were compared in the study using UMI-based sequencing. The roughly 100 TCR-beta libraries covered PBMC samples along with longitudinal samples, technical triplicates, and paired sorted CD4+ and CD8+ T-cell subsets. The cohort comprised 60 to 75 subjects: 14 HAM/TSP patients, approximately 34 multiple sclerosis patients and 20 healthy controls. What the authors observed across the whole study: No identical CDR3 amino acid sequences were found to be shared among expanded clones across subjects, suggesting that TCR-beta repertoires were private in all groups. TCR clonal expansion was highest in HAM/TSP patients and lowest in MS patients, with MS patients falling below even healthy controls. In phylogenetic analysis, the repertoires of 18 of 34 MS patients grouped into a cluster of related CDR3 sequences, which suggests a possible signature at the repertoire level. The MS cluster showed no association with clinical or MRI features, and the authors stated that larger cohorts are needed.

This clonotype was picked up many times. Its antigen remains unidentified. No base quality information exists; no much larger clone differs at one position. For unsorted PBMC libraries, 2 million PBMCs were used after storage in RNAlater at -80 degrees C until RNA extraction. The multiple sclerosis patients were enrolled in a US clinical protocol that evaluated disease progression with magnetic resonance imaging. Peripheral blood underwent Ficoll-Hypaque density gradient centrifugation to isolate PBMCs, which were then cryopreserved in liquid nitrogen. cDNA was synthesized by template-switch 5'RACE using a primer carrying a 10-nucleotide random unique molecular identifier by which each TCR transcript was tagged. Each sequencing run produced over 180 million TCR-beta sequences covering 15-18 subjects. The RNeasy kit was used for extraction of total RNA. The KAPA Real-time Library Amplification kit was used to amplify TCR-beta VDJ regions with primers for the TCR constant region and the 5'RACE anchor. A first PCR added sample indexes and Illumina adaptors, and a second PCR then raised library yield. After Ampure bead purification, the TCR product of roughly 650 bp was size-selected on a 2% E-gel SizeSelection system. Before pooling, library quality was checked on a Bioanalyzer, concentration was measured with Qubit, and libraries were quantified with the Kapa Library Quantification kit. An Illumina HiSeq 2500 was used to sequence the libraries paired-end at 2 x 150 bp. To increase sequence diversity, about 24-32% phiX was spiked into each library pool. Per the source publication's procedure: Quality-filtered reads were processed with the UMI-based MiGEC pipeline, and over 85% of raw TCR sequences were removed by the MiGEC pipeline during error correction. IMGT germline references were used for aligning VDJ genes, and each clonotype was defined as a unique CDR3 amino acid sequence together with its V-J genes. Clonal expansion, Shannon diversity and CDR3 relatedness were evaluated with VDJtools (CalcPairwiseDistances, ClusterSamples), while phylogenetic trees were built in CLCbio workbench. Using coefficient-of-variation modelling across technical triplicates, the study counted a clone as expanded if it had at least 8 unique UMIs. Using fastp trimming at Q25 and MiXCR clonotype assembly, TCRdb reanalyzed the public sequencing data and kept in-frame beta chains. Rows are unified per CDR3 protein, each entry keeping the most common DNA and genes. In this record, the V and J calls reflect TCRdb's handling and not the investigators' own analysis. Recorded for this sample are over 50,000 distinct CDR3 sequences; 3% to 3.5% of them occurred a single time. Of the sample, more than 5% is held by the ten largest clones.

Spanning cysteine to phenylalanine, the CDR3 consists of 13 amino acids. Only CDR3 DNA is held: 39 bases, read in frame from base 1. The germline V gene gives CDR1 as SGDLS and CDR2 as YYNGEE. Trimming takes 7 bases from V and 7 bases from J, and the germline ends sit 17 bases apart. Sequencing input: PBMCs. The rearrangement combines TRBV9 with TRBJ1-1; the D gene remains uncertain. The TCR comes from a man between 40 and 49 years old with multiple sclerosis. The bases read TGTGCCAGCGCCCATAACAGTGACGGTGAAGCTTTCTTT. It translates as CASAHNSDGEAFF.